This entry lists 21 T cell receptor beta chains sequenced from one sample in a study of blood T cell repertoires in COVID-19. Data came from immunoSEQ multiplex PCR; TCRdb stores just in-frame clones and leaves some out. In the table there are some 120,000 clones, about 85% of which are singletons. Sequenced input: peripheral blood. The receptors come from a woman of 80 years or more with acute or convalescent COVID-19.

The chain has TRBV5-8 and TRBJ2-3; 14 bases are a match to TRBD2. The CDR3 runs 17 residues. The germline V gene encodes CDR1 SGHTS and CDR2 YDEGEE. Trimming cost V 4 bases and J 5 bases; bases outside gene matches: 9. The CDR3 coding sequence is TGTGCCAGCAGCATAGGGACTAGCGGGGGCCGGGGAGATACGCAGTATTTT. As protein: CASSIGTSGGRGDTQYF. Full variable domain (missing parts from reference TRBV5-8 and TRBJ2-3): EAGVTQSPTHLIKTRGQQATLRCSPISGHTSVYWYQQALGLGLQFLLWYDEGEERNRGNFPPRFSGRQFPNYSSELNVNALELEDSALYLCASSIGTSGGRGDTQYFGPGTRLTVL.

This clone was counted a single time. V usage is TRBV5-1 and J usage is TRBJ2-2, with 7 bases that match TRBD2. With 4 bases clipped from V and 4 bases from J, the junction kept 7 bases outside the gene matches. The V gene's germline CDR1 is SGHRS and CDR2 YFSETQ. The CDR3 length is 15 residues. The CDR3 loop is CASSPSGEATGELFF. CDR3 DNA sequence: TGCGCCAGCAGCCCCAGCGGGGAGGCCACCGGGGAGCTGTTTTTT.

The CDR3 region has the DNA TGTGCCAGCAGTTATACAAGGGGCACTGAAGCTTTCTTT. It translates to CASSYTRGTEAFF. The chain employs TRBV6-6 and TRBJ1-1; tentative D call: TRBD1 (5 bases). Trimming removed 3 bases from V and 4 bases from J, with 9 bases in between. CDR3 length equals 13 residues. Germline V gene sequence: CDR1 MNHNY, CDR2 SVGAGI (reference sequence).

At least ten counts were recorded for this clone. This chain joins TRBV7-9 and TRBJ1-1; 8 nucleotides agree with TRBD1. The CDR3 runs to 14 residues. Germline trimming cut 4 bases from V and 2 bases from J; bases unmatched to any gene: 3. Germline CDR1 reads SEHNR; CDR2 reads FQNEAQ (reference sequence). DNA for the CDR3: TGTGCCAGCAGCTCAGGGGGCTCTAACACTGAAGCTTTCTTT. Translating gives CASSSGGSNTEAFF.

The gene calls are TRBV19 and TRBJ1-6, with D possibly TRBD1 on 6 matching bases. The V and J ends lost 7 bases and 6 bases respectively, with 13 bases between them. This CDR3 region has 14 residues. Per germline, CDR1 LNHDA and CDR2 SQIVND (reference sequence). CDR3 DNA sequence: TGTGCCAGTACCCCTGGACAGTTTAATTCACCCCTCCACTTT. It yields the protein CASTPGQFNSPLHF.

This clone was observed a single time. The chain joins TRBV9 to TRBJ1-3; possibly TRBD1 for D (5 bases). Trimming removed 4 bases at V and 4 bases at J, with 12 bases between. CDR1 and CDR2 from the germline V gene are SGDLS and YYNGEE. The CDR3 length is 14 residues. The CDR3 region has the DNA TGTGCCAGCAGCCCAGCCGCAGGGGGAAACACCATATATTTT. This translates into CASSPAAGGNTIYF. Full variable domain (missing parts from reference TRBV9 and TRBJ1-3): DSGVTQTPKHLITATGQRVTLRCSPRSGDLSVYWYQQSLDQGLQFLIQYYNGEERAKGNILERFSAQQFPDLHSELNLSSLELGDSALYFCASSPAAGGNTIYFGEGSWLTVV.

The V call is TRBV6-5, the J call TRBJ1-6; D is unclear. Germline V CDR1 and CDR2: MNHEY, SVGAGI. The length of the CDR3 is 12 residues. V lost 7 bases, J lost 6 bases, and 7 bases lay in between. In DNA, the CDR3 is TGTGCCAGCAAGCGGAGTAATTCACCCCTCCACTTT. Encoded protein: CASKRSNSPLHF.

This rearrangement joins TRBV7-3 to TRBJ1-1; D is possibly TRBD1 (6 bases). In germline, CDR1 is SGHTA, CDR2 FQGTGA. Trimming took off 5 bases at V and 10 bases at J, with 23 bases between the two ends. The CDR3 is made up of 15 amino acids. CDR3 residues: CASSQNGRDIGRAFF. DNA for the CDR3: TGTGCCAGCAGCCAAAACGGCCGGGACATCGGACGAGCTTTCTTT.

The chain carries TRBV5-4 and TRBJ2-5, with 11 bases identical to TRBD2. The junction had 0 bases not matched to a gene; V was cut back by 0 bases and J by 2 bases. CDR3 length: 15 amino acids. In germline, CDR1 is SGHNT, CDR2 YYREEE (reference sequence). This CDR3 reads CASSLVAGGQETQYF. The CDR3 DNA reads TGTGCCAGCAGCTTGGTAGCGGGGGGGCAAGAGACCCAGTACTTC.

This clone was observed a few times. The chain joins TRBV27 to TRBJ1-2, with D possibly TRBD1 on 6 matching bases. The germline gives CDR1 MNHEY, CDR2 SMNVEV (reference sequence). Trimming left V 0 bases short and J 7 bases short, with 9 bases between. The CDR3 is 13 residues long. The CDR3 DNA reads as TGTGCCAGCAGTTTATCCCCAGGGGTTGGCTACACCTTC. Protein product: CASSLSPGVGYTF.

This rearrangement joins TRBV19 to TRBJ2-2; tentative D call: TRBD2 (5 bases). This CDR3 has 12 amino acids. The V gene's germline CDR1 is LNHDA and CDR2 SQIVND (reference sequence). V lost 8 bases and J 6 bases, leaving 10 bases between the germline ends. The CDR3 DNA follows: TGTGCCAGTCGAACTAGAGCCGGGGAGCTGTTTTTT. Translation: CASRTRAGELFF.

This rearrangement joins TRBV6-5 to TRBJ1-4, with a possible D match to TRBD1 (6 bases). Between the trimmed V and J ends, which lost 2 bases and 5 bases, there was a span of 9 bases. From germline, CDR1 is MNHEY and CDR2 SVGAGI. This CDR3 has 14 amino acids. This CDR3 is CASSYRGANEKLFF. CDR3 DNA: TGTGCCAGCAGTTACCGGGGGGCGAATGAAAAACTGTTTTTT.

The CDR3 sequence is CASSPRTAYGYTF. The CDR3 DNA sequence: TGTGCCAGCAGCCCTCGGACAGCTTATGGCTACACCTTC. V is TRBV3-1 (or the pseudogene TRBV3-2) and J is TRBJ1-2; TRBD1 might be the D (6 bases). V gave up 4 bases and J gave up 5 bases, with 11 bases separating them. Germline loops: CDR1 LGHDT, CDR2 YNNKEL (reference sequence). The CDR3 runs to 13 residues.

The chain carries TRBV10-3 and TRBJ2-6; possible D gene TRBD1, 6 bases. Between the trimmed V and J ends, which lost 11 bases and 2 bases, there was a span of 16 bases. Germline V gene data show CDR1 as ENHRY and CDR2 as SYGVKD. This CDR3 region has 15 residues. The CDR3 is CAVQDAGAGANVLTF. In nucleotides, the CDR3 is TGTGCCGTTCAAGACGCAGGGGCTGGGGCCAACGTCCTGACTTTC.

The V gene is TRBV27, the J gene TRBJ1-1; a possible D gene is TRBD1 (6 bases). Germline CDR1 and CDR2: MNHEY and SMNVEV (reference sequence). This CDR3 is 15 amino acids long. V was clipped by 6 bases and J by 3 bases, with 17 bases between them. CDR3 region: CASSPSGQYDTEAFF. CDR3 nucleotides: TGTGCCAGCAGCCCATCAGGACAGTACGACACTGAAGCTTTCTTT.

This clone has only a few counts. The V and J genes are TRBV6-4 and TRBJ2-1; weak D call: TRBD1 (5 bases). Trimming cost V 0 bases and J 7 bases, with 10 bases left between them. CDR1 is MRHNA and CDR2 is SNTAGT in the germline V gene. This CDR3 contains 14 residues. CDR3 amino acids: CASSDSDTLNEQFF. The CDR3, as DNA: TGTGCCAGCAGTGACTCGGACACCTTAAATGAGCAGTTCTTC.

The CDR3 is CASSYASRGGRGETQYF. In DNA form, the CDR3 reads TGTGCCAGCAGTTACGCGTCCCGGGGGGGCCGGGGTGAGACCCAGTACTTC. The rearrangement uses TRBV6-2 or TRBV6-3 and TRBJ2-5, with 8 bases that match TRBD2. Germline trimming cut 2 bases from V and 5 bases from J; bases unmatched to any gene: 13. This CDR3 is 17 amino acids long. CDR1 MNHEY and CDR2 SVGEGT come from the germline V gene.

V gene TRBV7-9 combines with J gene TRBJ2-3; tentative D call: TRBD2 (6 bases). Between the trimmed V and J ends, which lost 5 bases and 0 bases, there was a span of 15 bases. CDR3 length: 16 amino acids. In germline, CDR1 is SEHNR, CDR2 FQNEAQ (reference sequence). The CDR3 DNA reads TGTGCCAGCAGCCCCCGGCGGGACCCTAGCACAGATACGCAGTATTTT. Amino acids: CASSPRRDPSTDTQYF.

This clone was observed many times. The same CDR3 is also encoded by other DNA sequences in this sample. This rearrangement joins TRBV18 to TRBJ1-1, with D unresolved. Germline loops: CDR1 KGHSH, CDR2 LQKENI. The CDR3 length is 15 residues. Trimming took 3 bases from V and 1 from J, leaving 12 bases between them. The CDR3 here is CASSPGVGGNTEAFF. The CDR3 DNA sequence: TGTGCCAGCTCACCGGGAGTTGGAGGGAACACTGAAGCTTTCTTT. The whole variable domain, remainder taken from reference TRBV18 and TRBJ1-1, is NAGVMQNPRHLVRRRGQEARLRCSPMKGHSHVYWYRQLPEEGLKFMVYLQKENIIDESGMPKERFSAEFPKEGPSILRIQQVVRGDSAAYFCASSPGVGGNTEAFFGQGTRLTVV.

The chain employs TRBV9 and TRBJ1-2, with 8 positions matching TRBD1. CDR1 is SGDLS and CDR2 is YYNGEE in the germline V gene. The CDR3 sequence is 13 residues long. With V trimmed by 0 bases and J by 8 bases, 3 bases remained unmatched. In DNA form, the CDR3 reads TGTGCCAGCAGCGTAGGAGGACAGGGCGGCTACACCTTC. It specifies CASSVGGQGGYTF. Full variable domain (rest looked up from reference TRBV9 and TRBJ1-2): DSGVTQTPKHLITATGQRVTLRCSPRSGDLSVYWYQQSLDQGLQFLIQYYNGEERAKGNILERFSAQQFPDLHSELNLSSLELGDSALYFCASSVGGQGGYTFGSGTRLTVV.

The chain couples TRBV28 to TRBJ1-3; possible D gene TRBD1, 6 bases. CDR1 and CDR2 from the germline V gene are MDHEN and SYDVKM. This CDR3 contains 17 residues. V was trimmed by 5 bases and J by 3 bases, leaving 20 bases between them. CDR3 nucleotide sequence: TGTGCCAGCAGTATACTACTACCCAGGGGAAGTGGAAACACCATATATTTT. This encodes CASSILLPRGSGNTIYF.